Listed below are T cell receptor beta chains from one sample, sequenced in a study of T cells in localized non-small cell lung cancer. The table came from immunoSEQ multiplex PCR; TCRdb's copy has only in-frame clones and leaves some out. The data hold about 52,000 clones, with approximately 86% observed a single time. The sequences come from PBMCs, collected before any cancer treatment. The origin of the receptors is a female donor with stage II lung adenocarcinoma. Both conserved end residues are part of each CDR3. D genes are given only for firm matches. Not every row has a clone size; where given, it reads once, few, many or a size class.

clone size: -
J gene: TRBJ1-5
D gene: -
V gene: TRBV6-1
CDR3 protein: CASKIPGRNNQPQHF
CDR3 DNA: TGTGCCAGCAAGATCCCGGGGCGAAATAATCAGCCCCAGCATTTT

clone size: -
J gene: TRBJ1-3
D gene: -
V gene: TRBV7-9
CDR3 protein: CASSWGQNRRSGNTIYF
CDR3 DNA: TGTGCCAGCAGCTGGGGGCAGAACAGGCGGTCTGGAAACACCATATATTTT

clone size: -
J gene: TRBJ1-6
D gene: TRBD1
V gene: TRBV2
CDR3 protein: CASSDRGQGNSPLHF
CDR3 DNA: TGTGCCAGCAGTGATCGGGGACAGGGTAATTCACCCCTCCACTTT

clone size: -
J gene: TRBJ2-6
D gene: TRBD1
V gene: TRBV18
CDR3 protein: CASSPRDSKTSGANVLTF
CDR3 DNA: TGTGCCAGCTCACCTAGGGACAGCAAAACCTCCGGGGCCAACGTCCTGACTTTC

clone size: -
J gene: TRBJ1-2
D gene: -
V gene: TRBV27
CDR3 protein: CASSPRENYGYTF
CDR3 DNA: TGTGCCAGCAGTCCGAGGGAAAACTATGGCTACACCTTC

clone size: -
J gene: TRBJ1-1
D gene: -
V gene: TRBV5-4
CDR3 protein: CASSHRQFMNTEAFF
CDR3 DNA: TGTGCCAGCAGCCATCGGCAGTTCATGAACACTGAAGCTTTCTTT

clone size: few
J gene: TRBJ1-2
D gene: -
V gene: TRBV27
CDR3 protein: CASSLSGIGEERYGYTF
CDR3 DNA: TGTGCCAGCAGTTTATCCGGTATCGGGGAGGAGAGGTATGGCTACACCTTC

clone size: -
J gene: TRBJ2-7
D gene: TRBD1
V gene: TRBV2
CDR3 protein: CASKGQGGEQYF
CDR3 DNA: TGTGCCAGCAAAGGACAGGGGGGCGAGCAGTACTTC

clone size: -
J gene: TRBJ2-1
D gene: -
V gene: TRBV27
CDR3 protein: CASSGEARRDEQFF
CDR3 DNA: TGTGCCAGCAGCGGGGAGGCCCGTCGGGATGAGCAGTTCTTC

clone size: -
J gene: TRBJ1-1
D gene: -
V gene: TRBV9
CDR3 protein: CASSGGTPNEAFF
CDR3 DNA: TGTGCCAGCAGCGGCGGGACACCAAATGAAGCTTTCTTT

clone size: -
J gene: TRBJ1-1
D gene: TRBD1
V gene: TRBV19
CDR3 protein: CASSAAPDRGREAFF
CDR3 DNA: TGTGCCAGTAGTGCCGCTCCAGACAGGGGAAGAGAAGCTTTCTTT

clone size: once
J gene: TRBJ2-2
D gene: TRBD2
V gene: TRBV27
CDR3 protein: CASSLLRGDIKRELFF
CDR3 DNA: TGTGCCAGCAGTTTATTACGGGGGGATATTAAACGGGAGCTGTTTTTT

clone size: -
J gene: TRBJ1-2
D gene: TRBD1
V gene: TRBV9
CDR3 protein: CASSPTDSPGQGRGYTF
CDR3 DNA: TGTGCCAGCAGCCCAACAGATTCACCGGGACAGGGTCGGGGCTACACCTTC

clone size: -
J gene: TRBJ1-5
D gene: TRBD1
V gene: TRBV19
CDR3 protein: CASSPTGGNQPQHF
CDR3 DNA: TGTGCCAGTAGTCCCACAGGGGGCAATCAGCCCCAGCATTTT

clone size: -
J gene: TRBJ2-3
D gene: TRBD1
V gene: TRBV7-7
CDR3 protein: CASSLGLGGATDTQYF
CDR3 DNA: TGTGCTAGCAGCTTAGGATTAGGGGGCGCAACAGATACGCAGTATTTT

clone size: -
J gene: TRBJ1-4
D gene: -
V gene: TRBV29-1
CDR3 protein: CSVTPSTNEKLFF
CDR3 DNA: TGCAGCGTTACTCCCTCAACTAATGAAAAACTGTTTTTT

clone size: -
J gene: TRBJ1-5
D gene: -
V gene: TRBV18
CDR3 protein: CASSQDISEPQHF
CDR3 DNA: TGTGCCAGCTCACAGGACATTTCGGAGCCCCAGCATTTT

clone size: -
J gene: TRBJ2-7
D gene: -
V gene: TRBV7-2
CDR3 protein: CASSLTAYEQYF
CDR3 DNA: TGTGCCAGCAGCTTGACAGCGTACGAGCAGTACTTC

clone size: -
J gene: TRBJ2-1
D gene: -
V gene: TRBV9
CDR3 protein: CASLLADSSYNEQFF
CDR3 DNA: TGTGCCAGCCTTTTAGCGGACAGCTCCTACAATGAGCAGTTCTTC

clone size: -
J gene: TRBJ1-3
D gene: TRBD1
V gene: TRBV2
CDR3 protein: CASSAGQQGNTIYF
CDR3 DNA: TGTGCCAGCAGCGCGGGACAGCAAGGAAACACCATATATTTT